This T cell receptor beta chain was documented in a study of T cell repertoires in cytomegalovirus infection. Overall study: Evidence of both CMV infection and a matching HLA type came from public TCR beta signatures.

The CDR3 is made up of 13 amino acids. Per the germline V gene, CDR1 is MNHEY and CDR2 is SVGEGT. Trimming removed 8 bases from V and 3 bases from J, with 8 bases in between. The sample holds a few counts of this clonotype. Its cognate antigen is unknown. TCRdb itself ran the reads through MiXCR, one entry per CDR3 protein. The repertoire holds about 330,000 distinct CDR3 sequences, with around 9.5% as singletons. Findings and limits, study-wide: Dominating the ex vivo response were HLA-C-restricted CMV-specific TCR beta clonotypes. Carriers of CMV plus the relevant HLA were identified by cumulative public TCR beta family frequency.

The specimen sequenced was PBMCs. This TCR was recovered from a human donor in good health (CMV status not recorded). Some clones in this sample may be carry-over from other donors' samples. This chain connects TRBV6-2 or TRBV6-3 to TRBJ1-6; D possibly corresponds to TRBD1 (5 bases). The CDR3 reads CASQGVYNSPLHF. CDR3 DNA: TGTGCCAGCCAAGGGGTCTATAATTCACCCCTCCACTTT.